Listed below are T cell receptor beta chains from one sample, sequenced in a study of beta chain features in type 1 diabetes. Clones were sequenced by immunoSEQ multiplex PCR, and TCRdb holds only the in-frame ones, with some missing. The table records 400,000 to 500,000 clones, roughly 14% of them present only once. Sequencing used naive CD4+ T cells from blood. These receptors came from a man under 40 in good health. CDR3s include the opening cysteine and the closing phenylalanine or tryptophan. A D gene is named only where the DNA matches it firmly. The size of a clone is reported for some rows only, either as once, few or many, or as a class for expanded clones.

-	-	TRBV5-1	TRBJ2-1	TGCGCCAGCAGCTTGGCTTCCGTTATCCAGGACAATGAGCAGTTCTTC	CASSLASVIQDNEQFF
-	TRBD2	TRBV4-2	TRBJ2-1	TGTGCCAGCAGCCAAGATCGGACTAGAAATGGCTATGAGCAGTTCTTC	CASSQDRTRNGYEQFF
few	-	TRBV7-9	TRBJ2-2	TGTGCCAGCAGCACCTCGGGACCGCACACCGGGGAGCTGTTTTTT	CASSTSGPHTGELFF
-	-	TRBV7-9	TRBJ1-4	TGTGCCAGCAGCCCCCTGGGAGCAACTAATGAAAAACTGTTTTTT	CASSPLGATNEKLFF
-	-	TRBV7-9	TRBJ2-7	TGTGCCAGCAGCTCGTTATCCTACGAGCAGTACTTC	CASSSLSYEQYF
-	-	TRBV29-1	TRBJ2-3	TGCAGCGGTGGACTCTTTAGCACAGATACGCAGTATTTT	CSGGLFSTDTQYF
few	-	TRBV7-9	TRBJ1-2	TGTGCCAGCAGCACAAGGACGGCCACCTATGGCTACACCTTC	CASSTRTATYGYTF
-	-	TRBV9	TRBJ2-1	TGTGCCAGCAGCGTAGCAGGGAGTATGAATGAGCAGTTCTTC	CASSVAGSMNEQFF
few	-	TRBV4-1	TRBJ2-7	TGCGCCAGCAGCCAAGATGTCACAAGGAGCTCCTACGAGCAGTACTTC	CASSQDVTRSSYEQYF
few	-	TRBV6-5	TRBJ2-1	TGTGCCGTACGGTCGATACTCGGGCAGTTCTTC	CAVRSILGQFF
-	TRBD1	TRBV9	TRBJ1-2	TGTGCCAGCAGCCCAACAGGGGGCGGCGGCTATGGCTACACCTTC	CASSPTGGGGYGYTF
few	-	TRBV25-1	TRBJ1-1	TGTGCCAGCAGTGAGACCGCCGTCGGCACTGAAGCTTTCTTT	CASSETAVGTEAFF
-	TRBD1	TRBV15	TRBJ2-5	TGTGCCACCAGCAGCGGGACAGGGGGCCGTGGAGAGACCCAGTACTTC	CATSSGTGGRGETQYF
few	-	TRBV7-2	TRBJ1-5	TGTGCCAGCAGCTTGGATTATAGCAATCAGCCCCAGCATTTT	CASSLDYSNQPQHF
-	-	TRBV12-5	TRBJ2-5	TGTGCTAGTGGTTTGATGGGGACCCAAGAGACCCAGTACTTC	CASGLMGTQETQYF
few	-	TRBV30	TRBJ2-2	TGTGCCTGGAGTGAATTGGAAACCGGGGAGCTGTTTTTT	CAWSELETGELFF
few	TRBD1	TRBV27	TRBJ2-5	TGTGCCAGCAGTCCACCGGGACAGGGCTTTGTGACCCAGTACTTC	CASSPPGQGFVTQYF
few	-	TRBV30	TRBJ2-3	TGTGCCTGGAGTGGACGAGGAGCGGTCAACATTGGGGATACGCAGTATTTT	CAWSGRGAVNIGDTQYF
-	TRBD2	TRBV11-2	TRBJ2-3	TGTGCCAGCAGCGAGCGACTAGCGGGGGCCACAGATACGCAGTATTTT	CASSERLAGATDTQYF
few	-	TRBV10-3	TRBJ2-3	TGTGCCATCGGGGCTGACACAGATACGCAGTATTTT	CAIGADTDTQYF
-	-	TRBV5-6	TRBJ2-5	TGTGCCAGCAGCTTAAGTATGTTTAGCAGACAAGAGACCCAGTACTTC	CASSLSMFSRQETQYF
many	-	TRBV10-3	TRBJ2-3	TGTGCCATCAGTATTGGAGATACGCAGTATTTT	CAISIGDTQYF
few	TRBD1	TRBV6-5	TRBJ2-5	TGTGCCAGCAGTCGTTGGACAGGCCAAGAGACCCAGTACTTC	CASSRWTGQETQYF
many	-	TRBV18	TRBJ2-3	TGTGCCAGCTCCCCCTCGGCGGGATCAGATACGCAGTATTTT	CASSPSAGSDTQYF
-	-	TRBV18	TRBJ2-5	TGTGCCAGCTCACAGAGACGGCCCGAACAAGAGACCCAGTACTTC	CASSQRRPEQETQYF
few	-	TRBV20-1	TRBJ2-2	TGCAGTGCCACCTACACCGGGGAGCTGTTTTTT	CSATYTGELFF
-	-	TRBV14	TRBJ2-7	TGTGCCAGCAGCCAAGATCTCGGGGGGCCCTACGAGCAGTACTTC	CASSQDLGGPYEQYF
-	TRBD1	TRBV7-9	TRBJ1-3	TGTGCCAGCAGCTTCTCCCAAGGGACAGGAGGAAACACCATATATTTT	CASSFSQGTGGNTIYF
few	-	TRBV5-4	TRBJ2-3	TGTGCCAGCAGCTCCTCCACAGATACGCAGTATTTT	CASSSSTDTQYF
-	-	TRBV21-1	TRBJ2-7	TGTGCCAGCAGCAAACGGGTTTTGGTAAACTACGAGTACTTC	CASSKRVLVNYEYF
few	-	TRBV14	TRBJ2-1	TGTGCCAGCAGCCAACTAGCTCCTTCCTACAATGAGCAGTTCTTC	CASSQLAPSYNEQFF
-	-	TRBV5-1	TRBJ2-7	TGCGCCAGCACCTTCAGGGGAGGAAGCGAGCAGTACTTC	CASTFRGGSEQYF
-	TRBD2	TRBV12-5	TRBJ2-1	TGTGCTAGTGGTTTGGCCTTACTAGCGGGGACCTACAATGAGCAGTTCTTC	CASGLALLAGTYNEQFF
-	-	TRBV7-9	TRBJ2-7	TGTGCCAGCAGCCTGCGGCAGGGTACCTACGAGCAGTACTTC	CASSLRQGTYEQYF
-	-	TRBV4-2	TRBJ1-4	TGTGCCAGCAGCCAAGAGCTCACAGCAACTAATGAAAAACTGTTTTTT	CASSQELTATNEKLFF
few	-	TRBV2	TRBJ2-3	TGTGCCAGCGGGGGGCCGCAGTATTTT	CASGGPQYF
-	-	TRBV7-2	TRBJ2-7	TGTGCCAGCAGCTCCGCCTACGAGCAGTACTTC	CASSSAYEQYF
few	-	TRBV27	TRBJ2-1	TGTGCCAGCAGTCCACCCGGGACATACCTTATGAATGAGCAGTTCTTC	CASSPPGTYLMNEQFF
-	-	TRBV6-5	TRBJ1-6	TGTGCCAGCAGTAACAAGGGGTCCTATAATTCACCCCTCCACTTT	CASSNKGSYNSPLHF
few	TRBD1	TRBV7-2	TRBJ2-3	TGTGCCAGCAGCTTAGGCCGGGACAGGCCGCCAGATACGCAGTATTTT	CASSLGRDRPPDTQYF
many	TRBD2	TRBV7-9	TRBJ2-3	TGTGCCAGCAGCTGGCCTAGCGGTAGATCAGATACGCAGTATTTT	CASSWPSGRSDTQYF
few	TRBD2	TRBV19	TRBJ2-3	TGTGCCAGTAGCAACAGTCTAGCGGGATCAACAGATACGCAGTATTTT	CASSNSLAGSTDTQYF
-	TRBD2	TRBV9	TRBJ2-2	TGTGCCAGCAGTAGCGGGACTAGCAACACCGGGGAGCTGTTTTTT	CASSSGTSNTGELFF
-	-	TRBV25-1	TRBJ2-1	TGTGCCAGCAGCGACATATCTGAGCAGTTCTTC	CASSDISEQFF
many	-	TRBV10-3	TRBJ2-7	TGTGCCATCAGTGAGTCCTGGGGCGAGCAGTACTTC	CAISESWGEQYF
few	-	TRBV6-5	TRBJ2-7	TGTGCCAGCAGTGCCCCAAGGAGGGGGCACTACGAGCAGTACTTC	CASSAPRRGHYEQYF
-	-	TRBV11-3	TRBJ1-1	TGTGCCAGCAGCTTACAGGGCACTGAAGCTTTCTTT	CASSLQGTEAFF
few	-	TRBV19	TRBJ2-7	TGTGCTACTACCGAGCAGTACTTC	CATTEQYF
-	-	TRBV29-1	TRBJ1-1	TGCAGCGTTGGAAAGCTCCTGAACACTGAAGCTTTCTTT	CSVGKLLNTEAFF
few	TRBD2	TRBV9	TRBJ2-4	TGTGCCAGCAGCTGGGGACTAGCGGGGGCCGCGGGGGATCAGTACTTC	CASSWGLAGAAGDQYF
few	TRBD2	TRBV5-5	TRBJ2-6	TGTGCCAGCAGCTTTCCGACTAGCGGGGGATCTGGGGCCAACGTCCTGACTTTC	CASSFPTSGGSGANVLTF